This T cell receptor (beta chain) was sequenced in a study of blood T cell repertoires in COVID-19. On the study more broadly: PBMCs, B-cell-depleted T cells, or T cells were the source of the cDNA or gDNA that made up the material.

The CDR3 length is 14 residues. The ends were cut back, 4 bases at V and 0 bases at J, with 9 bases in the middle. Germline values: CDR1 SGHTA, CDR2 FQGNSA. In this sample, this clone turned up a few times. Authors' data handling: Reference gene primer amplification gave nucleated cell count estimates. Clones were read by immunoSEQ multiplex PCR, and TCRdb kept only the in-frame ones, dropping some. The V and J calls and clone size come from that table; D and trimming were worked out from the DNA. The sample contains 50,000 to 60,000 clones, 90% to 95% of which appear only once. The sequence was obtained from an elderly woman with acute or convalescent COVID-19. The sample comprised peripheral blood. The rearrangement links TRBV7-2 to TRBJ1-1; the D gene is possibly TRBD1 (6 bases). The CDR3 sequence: CASSSHRVNTEAFF. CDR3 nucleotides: TGTGCCAGCAGCTCACACAGGGTGAACACTGAAGCTTTCTTT.